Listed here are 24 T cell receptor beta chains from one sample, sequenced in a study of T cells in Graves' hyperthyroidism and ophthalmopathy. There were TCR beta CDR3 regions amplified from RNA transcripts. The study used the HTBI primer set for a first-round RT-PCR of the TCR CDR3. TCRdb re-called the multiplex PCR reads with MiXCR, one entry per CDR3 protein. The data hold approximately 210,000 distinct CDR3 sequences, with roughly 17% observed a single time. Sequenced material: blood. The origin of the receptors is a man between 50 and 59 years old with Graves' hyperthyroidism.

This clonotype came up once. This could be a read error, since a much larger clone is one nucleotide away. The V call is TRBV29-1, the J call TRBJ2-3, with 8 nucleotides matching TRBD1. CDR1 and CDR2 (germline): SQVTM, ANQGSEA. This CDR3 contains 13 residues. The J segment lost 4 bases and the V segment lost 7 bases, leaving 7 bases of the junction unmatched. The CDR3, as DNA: TGCAGCGCTTCGACAGGGGTCGCAGATACGCAGTATTTT. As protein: CSASTGVADTQYF.

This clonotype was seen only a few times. The CDR3 nucleotides read TGTGCCAGCAGCCCTCGGACGGATCGGCAGTTCTTC. Protein product: CASSPRTDRQFF. J is TRBJ2-1 and V is TRBV7-2; D call uncertain. Trimming shortened V by 5 bases and J by 12 bases, and 14 bases separated the two germline ends. Per the germline V gene, CDR1 is SGHTA and CDR2 is FQGNSA. This CDR3 has 12 residues. The entire variable domain, with the rest obtained from reference TRBV7-2 and TRBJ2-1, is as follows: GAGVSQSPSNKVTEKGKDVELRCDPISGHTALYWYRQSLGQGLEFLIYFQGNSAPDKSGLPSDRFSAERTGGSVSTLTIQRTQQEDSAVYLCASSPRTDRQFFGPGTRLTVL.

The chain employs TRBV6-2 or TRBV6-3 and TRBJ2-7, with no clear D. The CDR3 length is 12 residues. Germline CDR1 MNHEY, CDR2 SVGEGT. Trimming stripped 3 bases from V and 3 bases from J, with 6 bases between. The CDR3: CASSYLDYEQYF. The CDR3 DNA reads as TGTGCCAGCAGTTATCTTGACTACGAGCAGTACTTC.

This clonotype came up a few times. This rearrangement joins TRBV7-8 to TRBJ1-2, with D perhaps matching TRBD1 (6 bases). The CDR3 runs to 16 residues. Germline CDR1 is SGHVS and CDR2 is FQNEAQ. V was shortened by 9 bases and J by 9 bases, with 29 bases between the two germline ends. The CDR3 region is CASSDRTSGGPRSYTF. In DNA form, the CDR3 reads TGTGCCAGTTCGGACCGCACCAGCGGGGGCCCACGTAGCTACACCTTC.

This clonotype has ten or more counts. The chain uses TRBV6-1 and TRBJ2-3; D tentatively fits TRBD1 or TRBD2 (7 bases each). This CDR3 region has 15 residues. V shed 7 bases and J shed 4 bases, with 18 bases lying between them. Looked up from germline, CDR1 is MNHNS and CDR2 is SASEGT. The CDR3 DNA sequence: TGTGCCAGCACCACGGGGGGAGGGGGCGCAGATACGCAGTATTTT. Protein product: CASTTGGGGADTQYF.

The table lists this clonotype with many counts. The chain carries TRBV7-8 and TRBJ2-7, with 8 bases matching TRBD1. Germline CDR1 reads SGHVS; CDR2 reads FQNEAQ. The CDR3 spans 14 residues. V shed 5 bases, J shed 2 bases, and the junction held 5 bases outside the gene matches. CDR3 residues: CASSKNRGAYEQYF. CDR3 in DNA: TGTGCCAGCAGCAAAAACAGGGGGGCCTACGAGCAGTACTTC.

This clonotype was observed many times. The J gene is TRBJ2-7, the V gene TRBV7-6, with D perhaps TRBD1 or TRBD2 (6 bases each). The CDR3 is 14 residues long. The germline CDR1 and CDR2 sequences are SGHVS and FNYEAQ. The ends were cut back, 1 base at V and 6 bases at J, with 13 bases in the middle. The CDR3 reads CASSLGVGGGEQYF. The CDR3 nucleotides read TGTGCCAGCAGCTTAGGGGTCGGAGGGGGCGAGCAGTACTTC.

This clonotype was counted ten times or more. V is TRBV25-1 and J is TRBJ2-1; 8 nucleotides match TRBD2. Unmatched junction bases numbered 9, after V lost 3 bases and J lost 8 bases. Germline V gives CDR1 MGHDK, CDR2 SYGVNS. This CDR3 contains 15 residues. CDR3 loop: CASSEAVAGKDEQFF. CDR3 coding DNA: TGTGCCAGCAGTGAGGCTGTAGCGGGAAAGGATGAGCAGTTCTTC.

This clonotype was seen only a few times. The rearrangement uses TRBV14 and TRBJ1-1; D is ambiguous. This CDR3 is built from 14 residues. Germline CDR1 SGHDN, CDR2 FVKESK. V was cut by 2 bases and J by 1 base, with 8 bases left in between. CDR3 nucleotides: TGTGCCAGCAGCCAATACAACGGGAACACTGAAGCTTTCTTT. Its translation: CASSQYNGNTEAFF.

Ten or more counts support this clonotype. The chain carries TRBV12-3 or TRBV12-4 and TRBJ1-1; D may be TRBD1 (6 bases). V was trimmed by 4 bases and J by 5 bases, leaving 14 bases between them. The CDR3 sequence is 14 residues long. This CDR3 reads CASSSPGEGTEAFF. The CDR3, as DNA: TGTGCCAGCAGTTCGCCAGGGGAGGGGACTGAAGCTTTCTTT.

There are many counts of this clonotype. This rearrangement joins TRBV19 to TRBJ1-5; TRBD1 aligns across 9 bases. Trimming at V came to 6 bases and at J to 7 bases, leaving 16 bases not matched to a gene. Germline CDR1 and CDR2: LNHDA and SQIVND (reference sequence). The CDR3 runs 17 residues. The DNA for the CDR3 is TGTGCCAGTAGGGGCTTACCGGGACAGGGTTTTCAGCAGCCCCAGCATTTT. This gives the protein CASRGLPGQGFQQPQHF.

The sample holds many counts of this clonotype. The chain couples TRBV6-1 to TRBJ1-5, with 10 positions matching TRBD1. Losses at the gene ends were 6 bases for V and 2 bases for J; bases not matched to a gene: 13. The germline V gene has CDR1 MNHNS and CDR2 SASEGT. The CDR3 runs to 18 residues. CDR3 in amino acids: CASSPGGDRGFGNQPQHF. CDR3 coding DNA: TGTGCCAGCAGCCCGGGAGGGGACAGGGGATTCGGCAATCAGCCCCAGCATTTT.

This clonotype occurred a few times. Here the CDR3 DNA reads TGTGCCAGCAGCTACGACGGGAACACCGGGGAGCTGTTTTTT. The encoded protein is CASSYDGNTGELFF. This chain joins TRBV7-2 and TRBJ2-2, with no clear D. CDR1 is SGHTA, CDR2 FQGNSA, per germline. Deletions cut 4 bases from V and 1 base from J, with 7 bases between. The CDR3 spans 14 residues. The whole variable domain, filled in from reference TRBV7-2 and TRBJ2-2, reads GAGVSQSPSNKVTEKGKDVELRCDPISGHTALYWYRQSLGQGLEFLIYFQGNSAPDKSGLPSDRFSAERTGGSVSTLTIQRTQQEDSAVYLCASSYDGNTGELFFGEGSRLTVL.

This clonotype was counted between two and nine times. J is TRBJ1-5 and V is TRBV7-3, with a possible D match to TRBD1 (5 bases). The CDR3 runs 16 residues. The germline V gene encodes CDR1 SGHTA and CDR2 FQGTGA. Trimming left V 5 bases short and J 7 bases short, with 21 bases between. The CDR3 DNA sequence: TGTGCCAGCAGCCCCGCCGTAGGGGTCATTAGGCAGCCCCAGCATTTT. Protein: CASSPAVGVIRQPQHF.

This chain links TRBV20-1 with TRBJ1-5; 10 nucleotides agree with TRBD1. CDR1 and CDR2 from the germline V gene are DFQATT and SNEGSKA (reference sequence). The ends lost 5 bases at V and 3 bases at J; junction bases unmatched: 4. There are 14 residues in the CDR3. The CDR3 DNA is TGCAGTGCTGAGACAGGGGGCGTCAATCAGCCCCAGCATTTT. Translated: CSAETGGVNQPQHF.

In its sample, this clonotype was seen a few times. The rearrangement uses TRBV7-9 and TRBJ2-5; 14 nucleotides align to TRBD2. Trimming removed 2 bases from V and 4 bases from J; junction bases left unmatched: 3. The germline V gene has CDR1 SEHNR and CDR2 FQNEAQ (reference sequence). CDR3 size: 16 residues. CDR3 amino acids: CASSLTGTSGRETQYF. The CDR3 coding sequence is TGTGCCAGCAGCTTAACCGGGACTAGCGGGAGAGAGACCCAGTACTTC.

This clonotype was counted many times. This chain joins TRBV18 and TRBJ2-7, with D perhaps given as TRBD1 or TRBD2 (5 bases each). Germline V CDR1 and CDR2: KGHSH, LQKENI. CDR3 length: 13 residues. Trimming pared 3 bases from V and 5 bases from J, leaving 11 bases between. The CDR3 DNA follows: TGTGCCAGCTCACCGGACGTGGGGGACGAGCAGTACTTC. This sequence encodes CASSPDVGDEQYF.

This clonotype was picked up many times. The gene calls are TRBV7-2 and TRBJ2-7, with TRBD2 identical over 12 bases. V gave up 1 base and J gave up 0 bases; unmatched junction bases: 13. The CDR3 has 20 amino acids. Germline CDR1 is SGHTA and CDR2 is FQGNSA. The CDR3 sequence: CASSLGPGLAGGPSSYEQYF. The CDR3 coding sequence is TGTGCCAGCAGCTTAGGCCCTGGGCTAGCGGGAGGGCCGAGCTCCTACGAGCAGTACTTC.

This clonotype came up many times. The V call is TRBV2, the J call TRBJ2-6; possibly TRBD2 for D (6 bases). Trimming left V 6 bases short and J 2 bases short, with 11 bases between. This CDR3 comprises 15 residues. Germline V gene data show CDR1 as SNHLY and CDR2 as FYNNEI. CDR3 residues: CASRATRAGANVLTF. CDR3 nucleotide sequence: TGTGCCAGCAGGGCGACTAGAGCTGGGGCCAACGTCCTGACTTTC.

In DNA, the CDR3 is TGTGCCAGTAGAGGCCAGGCAAGTTTACTCCAGCATTTT. It translates to CASRGQASLLQHF. This chain connects TRBV19 to TRBJ1-5; D is unclear. The CDR3 is made up of 13 amino acids. Trimming pared 6 bases from V and 12 bases from J, leaving 18 bases between. Germline values: CDR1 LNHDA, CDR2 SQIVND (reference sequence).

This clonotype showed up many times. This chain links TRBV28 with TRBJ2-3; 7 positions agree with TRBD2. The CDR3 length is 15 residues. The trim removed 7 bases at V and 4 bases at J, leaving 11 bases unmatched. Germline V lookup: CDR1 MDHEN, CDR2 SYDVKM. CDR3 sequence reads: CASILGGSSADTQYF. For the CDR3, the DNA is TGTGCCAGCATCCTTGGCGGGAGTAGCGCAGATACGCAGTATTTT.

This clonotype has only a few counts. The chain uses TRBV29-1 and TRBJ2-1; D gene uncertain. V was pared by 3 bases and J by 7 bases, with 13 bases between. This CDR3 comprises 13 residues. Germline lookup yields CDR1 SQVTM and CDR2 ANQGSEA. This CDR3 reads CSVDTGGPNEQFF. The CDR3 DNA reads TGCAGCGTTGACACGGGTGGGCCGAATGAGCAGTTCTTC.

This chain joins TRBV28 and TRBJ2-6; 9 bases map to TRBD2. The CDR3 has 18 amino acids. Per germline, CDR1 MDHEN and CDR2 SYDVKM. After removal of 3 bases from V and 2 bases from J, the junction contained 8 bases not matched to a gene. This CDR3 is CASSLGGLALTGANVLTF. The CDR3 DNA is TGTGCCAGCAGTTTGGGGGGACTAGCATTAACTGGGGCCAACGTCCTGACTTTC.

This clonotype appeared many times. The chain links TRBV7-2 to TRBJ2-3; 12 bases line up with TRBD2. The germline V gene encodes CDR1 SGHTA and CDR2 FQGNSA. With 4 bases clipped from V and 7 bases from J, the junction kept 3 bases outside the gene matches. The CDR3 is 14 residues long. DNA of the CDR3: TGTGCCAGCAGCTCTAGCGGGAGGGGTAATACGCAGTATTTT. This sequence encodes CASSSSGRGNTQYF.